Below are 20 T cell receptor beta chains sequenced from a single sample in a study of CD8 T cells in ankylosing spondylitis. Which antigens these TCRs recognize remains unknown. Study-wide results and limits: In ankylosing spondylitis blood, a motif of seven or eight highly homologous TCR beta variants appeared characteristic.

TCRdb fed the 5' RACE reads into MiXCR, producing one record per CDR3 protein. Among about 540,000 distinct CDR3 sequences listed, about an eighth were seen once. Sequenced material: blood, either unsorted or a sorted T cell fraction (not recorded which). The receptors were gathered from a male donor with ankylosing spondylitis.

The sample holds a few counts of this clonotype. Here the CDR3 DNA reads TGCAGTGCTAGGACAGGGGAGGATAACACTGAAGCTTTCTTT. It translates to CSARTGEDNTEAFF. The chain combines TRBV20-1 with TRBJ1-1; 8 bases line up with TRBD1. The CDR3 length is 14 residues. V was pared by 3 bases and J by 2 bases, with 5 bases of the junction left unmatched. CDR1 is DFQATT and CDR2 is SNEGSKA in the germline V gene (reference sequence).

The V gene is TRBV10-3, the J gene TRBJ1-1, with a tentative D call TRBD1 (6 bases). Germline V gene lookup returns CDR1 ENHRY and CDR2 SYGVKD. This CDR3 is 15 amino acids long. Trimming stripped 4 bases from V and 1 base from J, with 13 bases between. The CDR3, as DNA: TGTGCCATCAGTGCGGTTGGGGGGCGGAACACTGAAGCTTTCTTT. It is translated as CAISAVGGRNTEAFF.

This clonotype was detected only a few times. V is TRBV11-3 and J is TRBJ2-1; 11 positions match TRBD2. The V gene's germline CDR1 is SGHNT and CDR2 YENEEA. The junction had 4 bases not matched to a gene; V was cut back by 3 bases and J by 6 bases. The CDR3 is 15 residues long. The CDR3 nucleotides are TGTGCCAGCAGCTTTATAACTAGCGGGAGCAATGAGCAGTTCTTC. Its translation: CASSFITSGSNEQFF. The complete variable domain, with remaining parts taken from reference TRBV11-3 and TRBJ2-1, reads EAGVVQSPRYKIIEKKQPVAFWCNPISGHNTLYWYLQNLGQGPELLIRYENEEAVDDSQLPKDRFSAERLKGVDSTLKIQPAELGDSAVYLCASSFITSGSNEQFFGPGTRLTVL.

V gene TRBV20-1 combines with J gene TRBJ2-3; 8 bases fit TRBD2. CDR3 length: 15 amino acids. Germline CDR1 DFQATT, CDR2 SNEGSKA (reference sequence). V was clipped by 5 bases and J by 2 bases; unmatched bases: 9. This CDR3 reads CSAAPLADFTDTQYF. In DNA form, the CDR3 reads TGCAGTGCTGCCCCACTAGCGGACTTCACAGATACGCAGTATTTT.

Ten or more counts support this clonotype. The rearrangement uses TRBV29-1 and TRBJ2-5; D not resolved. Germline assignment: CDR1 SQVTM and CDR2 ANQGSEA. The CDR3 sequence is 12 residues long. V lost 7 bases and J lost 7, with 16 bases in between. CDR3 in DNA: TGCAGCGCTAGGACGGCAATACGGACCCAGTACTTC. This encodes CSARTAIRTQYF.

V gene TRBV6-1 combines with J gene TRBJ2-7; 7 bases match TRBD1. Germline V gene lookup returns CDR1 MNHNS and CDR2 SASEGT. V trimming: 5 bases; J trimming: 3 bases; junction bases outside the gene matches: 10. The CDR3 runs to 15 residues. The CDR3 protein is CASSPRTGGVYEQYF. The CDR3 DNA is TGTGCCAGCAGTCCCCGGACAGGCGGAGTCTACGAGCAGTACTTC.

In DNA, the CDR3 is TGTGCCAGCAGCTCCGTGTCGGGCACCGGGGAGCTGTTTTTT. It encodes CASSSVSGTGELFF. This rearrangement joins TRBV2 to TRBJ2-2; D remains ambiguous. CDR3 length: 14 residues. With 6 bases removed from V and 4 bases from J, the gap between germline ends came to 12 bases. Germline CDR1 reads SNHLY; CDR2 reads FYNNEI.

This clonotype came up many times. This chain uses TRBV6-1 with TRBJ2-7, with 8 positions matching TRBD2. Per the germline V gene, CDR1 is MNHNS and CDR2 is SASEGT. This CDR3 spans 14 amino acids. J gave up 1 base and V 3 bases, and 2 bases lay outside the gene matches. The chain's CDR3 is CASSEGTRSYEQYF. The CDR3 nucleotides read TGTGCCAGCAGTGAGGGGACTAGGTCCTACGAGCAGTACTTC.

This clonotype was observed a handful of times. The genes are TRBV7-2 and TRBJ1-2, with unresolved D. The V gene lost 3 bases and the J gene lost 8 bases, with 10 bases spanning the gap. The CDR3 is 12 residues long. Germline CDR1 SGHTA, CDR2 FQGNSA. The CDR3 is CASSFDLWGYTF. In DNA form, the CDR3 reads TGTGCCAGCAGCTTTGATTTGTGGGGCTACACCTTC. Together with reference TRBV7-2 and TRBJ1-2, the CDR3 gives the full variable domain: GAGVSQSPSNKVTEKGKDVELRCDPISGHTALYWYRQSLGQGLEFLIYFQGNSAPDKSGLPSDRFSAERTGGSVSTLTIQRTQQEDSAVYLCASSFDLWGYTFGSGTRLTVV.

The chain joins TRBV20-1 to TRBJ1-6; 8 nucleotides match TRBD1. This CDR3 is built from 13 residues. V gave up 6 bases and J gave up 13 bases; unmatched junction bases: 11. CDR1 and CDR2 (germline): DFQATT, SNEGSKA (reference sequence). The CDR3 protein is CSASNAQGEPLHF. The CDR3 region has the DNA TGCAGTGCAAGTAACGCACAGGGGGAGCCCCTCCACTTT.

In its sample, this clonotype was seen a few times. This sequence joins TRBV10-2 and TRBJ2-4, with unresolved D. The CDR3 length is 15 residues. Trimming removed 3 bases from V and 0 bases from J, with 9 bases in between. CDR1 is WSHSY and CDR2 is SAAADI in the germline V gene. CDR3 in amino acids: CASSDFRLAKNIQYF. CDR3 bases: TGCGCCAGCAGTGATTTCCGTCTAGCCAAAAACATTCAGTACTTC.

The chain employs TRBV11-2 and TRBJ1-2; 10 bases are shared with TRBD1. V lost 5 bases, J lost 2 bases, and 20 bases stayed unmatched. This CDR3 comprises 20 residues. The germline V gene encodes CDR1 SGHAT and CDR2 FQNNGV. As DNA, the CDR3 is TGTGCCAGCAGCGGGCCGGGACAGGGGCCAGCGGAACGATCCAACTATGGCTACACCTTC. This sequence encodes CASSGPGQGPAERSNYGYTF.

The V call is TRBV5-1, the J call TRBJ1-5; the D is unclear. The V end was cut by 2 bases, the J end by 1 base, with 13 bases between. Germline lookup yields CDR1 SGHRS and CDR2 YFSETQ. This CDR3 has 16 residues. CDR3 protein: CASSFPSRWSNQPQHF. CDR3 in DNA: TGCGCCAGCAGCTTTCCGTCCAGATGGAGCAATCAGCCCCAGCATTTT.

The V gene is TRBV11-3, the J gene TRBJ2-7; D is possibly TRBD1 or TRBD2 (5 bases each). V was trimmed by 2 bases and J by 3 bases, leaving 11 bases between them. CDR1 SGHNT and CDR2 YENEEA come from the germline V gene. The length of the CDR3 is 14 residues. The CDR3 sequence is CASSLSGTNYEQYF. CDR3 nucleotides: TGTGCCAGCAGCTTATCAGGGACGAACTACGAGCAGTACTTC.

This clonotype was seen a few times. The V and J genes are TRBV20-1 and TRBJ1-2; 7 nucleotides align to TRBD1. This CDR3 has 12 residues. Germline assignment: CDR1 DFQATT and CDR2 SNEGSKA (reference sequence). V lost 2 bases and J lost 8; bases outside the gene matches: 5. CDR3 coding DNA: TGCAGTGCTAGACAGACAGGGAGAGGCTACACCTTC. Its translation is CSARQTGRGYTF.

This clonotype occurred many times. DNA of the CDR3: TGCAGTGCTAGAGATCGGTCAGGGTGGGAATACGAGCAGTACTTC. This sequence encodes CSARDRSGWEYEQYF. This chain joins TRBV20-1 and TRBJ2-7; perhaps TRBD1 as D (5 bases). Germline V gene data show CDR1 as DFQATT and CDR2 as SNEGSKA (reference sequence). The CDR3 is made up of 15 amino acids. V was shortened by 0 bases and J by 4 bases, with 16 bases between the two germline ends.

This clonotype has a single count. This may be a read error: a much more frequent sequence differs by one nucleotide. This rearrangement joins TRBV20-1 to TRBJ2-3; 11 bases line up with TRBD2. This CDR3 region has 17 residues. Germline CDR1 is DFQATT and CDR2 is SNEGSKA (reference sequence). This chain's CDR3 is CCASKLAGGPSTDTQYF. CDR3 nucleotides: TGCTGTGCTAGTAAGCTAGCGGGAGGACCTAGCACAGATACGCAGTATTTT.

This clonotype has only a few counts. The chain carries TRBV20-1 and TRBJ2-3; D perhaps matches TRBD1 (6 bases). Germline V gene data show CDR1 as DFQATT and CDR2 as SNEGSKA (reference sequence). This CDR3 has 12 amino acids. The DNA for the CDR3 is TGCAGGGCACAGGGAGACGCAGATACGCAGTATTTT. The encoded protein is CRAQGDADTQYF.

This clonotype was picked up many times. The CDR3 DNA sequence: TGTGCCAGCAGCCAGACAGGGAGTGCGGTCAATGAGCAGTTCTTC. Translated: CASSQTGSAVNEQFF. The gene calls are TRBV7-9 and TRBJ2-1; 7 bases fit TRBD1. Trimming cost V 5 bases and J 6 bases; bases outside gene matches: 10. The CDR3 totals 15 residues. Germline V gene lookup returns CDR1 SEHNR and CDR2 FQNEAQ (reference sequence).

This clonotype has a handful of counts. V usage is TRBV10-3 and J usage is TRBJ1-1; TRBD1 matches at 8 bases. V gave up 7 bases and J gave up 8 bases; unmatched junction bases: 6. CDR1 and CDR2 from the germline V gene are ENHRY and SYGVKD. The CDR3 totals 12 residues. The CDR3 loop reads CAIMGAGGEAFF. The CDR3 nucleotides read TGTGCCATCATGGGTGCAGGGGGCGAAGCTTTCTTT.